These 19 T cell receptor beta chains were all obtained from the same sample, sequenced in a study of blood T cells in healthy people across ages. For the second PCR, which ran for about 7 to 11 cycles, a sample-barcoded 5' primer and a J-beta primer mix were used. Via MiXCR, TCRdb re-called the 5' RACE reads, giving one row per CDR3 protein. The repertoire holds just over 800,000 distinct CDR3 sequences, 60% to 80% seen once, with around 30% in the top ten. The sample was blood. All receptors derive from a man aged 25 to 40 in good health.

This rearrangement joins TRBV9 to TRBJ2-1; maybe TRBD2 (5 bases). This CDR3 has 17 residues. V was cut by 0 bases and J by 7 bases, with 20 bases left in between. Germline CDR1 SGDLS, CDR2 YYNGEE. CDR3 in DNA: TGTGCCAGCAGCGTAGGATCCCTGAGAGGGAATTGGAATGAGCAGTTCTTC. It is translated as CASSVGSLRGNWNEQFF.

The chain recombines TRBV6-2 or TRBV6-3 with TRBJ2-2; unclear D gene. With 5 bases removed from V and 5 bases from J, the gap between germline ends came to 9 bases. Germline V CDR1 and CDR2: MNHEY, SVGEGT. The CDR3 extends over 13 amino acids. This CDR3 reads CASSPAKTGELFF. The CDR3 DNA follows: TGTGCCAGCAGTCCGGCCAAAACCGGGGAGCTGTTTTTT.

This clonotype was counted between two and nine times. This sequence joins TRBV4-1 and TRBJ2-6; TRBD1 matches 9 bases. Germline CDR1 and CDR2: MGHRA and YSYEKL. The CDR3 loop spans 18 amino acids. V was pared by 2 bases and J by 2 bases, with 7 bases of the junction left unmatched. The chain's CDR3 is CASSQFRDREAGANVLTF. Written as DNA, the CDR3 is TGCGCCAGCAGCCAATTCCGGGACAGGGAGGCTGGGGCCAACGTCCTGACTTTC.

In DNA form, the CDR3 reads TGTGCCAGCAGCCAGGGAGGGGATAGAGAGACCCAGTACTTC. Translating it yields CASSQGGDRETQYF. V and J are TRBV4-2 and TRBJ2-5; 7 bases agree with TRBD2. V lost 3 bases, J lost 4 bases, and 5 bases stayed unmatched. The germline gives CDR1 LGHNA, CDR2 YNFKEQ. This CDR3 is built from 14 residues.

This clonotype showed up just a few times. This chain connects TRBV15 to TRBJ2-1; 7 bases map to TRBD1. The germline V gene encodes CDR1 LNHNV and CDR2 YYDKDF (reference sequence). J lost 7 bases, V lost 4 bases, and 13 bases had no gene match. CDR3 length: 16 residues. The CDR3 nucleotides read TGTGCCACCAGCACATCACGGACCAGGGGGAGTAATGAGCAGTTCTTC. Translation: CATSTSRTRGSNEQFF.

V gene TRBV5-1 combines with J gene TRBJ2-3, with 9 bases identical to TRBD1. The germline V gene encodes CDR1 SGHRS and CDR2 YFSETQ. The CDR3 totals 16 residues. Germline trimming cut 0 bases from V and 6 bases from J; bases unmatched to any gene: 8. CDR3 protein: CASSLETGGRADTQYF. The CDR3 nucleotides are TGCGCCAGCAGCTTGGAAACAGGGGGCAGAGCGGATACGCAGTATTTT.

V gene TRBV7-3 combines with J gene TRBJ2-1; 8 positions match TRBD2. V shed 2 bases, J shed 1 base, and the junction held 7 bases outside the gene matches. The germline V gene encodes CDR1 SGHTA and CDR2 FQGTGA. The CDR3 has 17 amino acids. The CDR3 DNA sequence: TGTGCCAGCAGCTTATGGGCGGGGGGCCGTTCCTACAATGAGCAGTTCTTC. Amino acid sequence: CASSLWAGGRSYNEQFF.

The V call is TRBV24-1, the J call TRBJ2-7; 7 nucleotides agree with TRBD1. TRBJ2-5 matches the DNA end more closely, so the J call is doubtful. CDR3 size: 16 residues. The germline V gene encodes CDR1 KGHDR and CDR2 SFDVKD. The CDR3 protein is CATSDFGTEGRETQYF. CDR3 nucleotide sequence: TGTGCCACCAGTGATTTCGGGACAGAGGGGAGAGAGACCCAGTACTTC.

This sequence joins TRBV2 and TRBJ2-1, with TRBD1 matching over 9 bases. V trimming: 6 bases; J trimming: 5 bases; junction bases outside the gene matches: 11. CDR1 is SNHLY and CDR2 is FYNNEI in the germline V gene. This CDR3 has 16 residues. CDR3 in DNA: TGTGCCAGCAGCTACACAGGGGGCGCAAGGGACAATGAGCAGTTCTTC. This gives the protein CASSYTGGARDNEQFF.

This clonotype occurred a few times. The V gene is TRBV10-3, the J gene TRBJ2-7; possible D gene TRBD2, 5 bases. Per germline, CDR1 ENHRY and CDR2 SYGVKD. The V end was cut by 8 bases, the J end by 6 bases, with 23 bases between. This CDR3 has 15 amino acids. The DNA of the CDR3 is TGTGCCATCGCCGTCAAGGAGGAAGGCGCCTCCGAGCAGTACTTC. It specifies CAIAVKEEGASEQYF.

The J gene is TRBJ2-1, the V gene TRBV4-3; 8 positions agree with TRBD2. This CDR3 comprises 16 residues. Germline V gene sequence: CDR1 LGHNA, CDR2 YSLEER. The J segment lost 5 bases and the V segment lost 3 bases, leaving 9 bases of the junction unmatched. The CDR3 DNA is TGCGCCAGCAGCCAGGGCCCGGCTAGCGGGCACAATGAGCAGTTCTTC. It codes for CASSQGPASGHNEQFF.

The V call is TRBV7-2, the J call TRBJ2-1; 10 positions match TRBD1. CDR1 SGHTA and CDR2 FQGNSA come from the germline V gene. The CDR3 covers 15 residues. J gave up 8 bases and V 5 bases, and 9 bases lay outside the gene matches. CDR3 loop: CASSHRDRGVDEQFF. The CDR3, as DNA: TGTGCCAGCAGCCACAGGGACAGGGGTGTCGATGAGCAGTTCTTC.

The chain employs TRBV6-2 or TRBV6-3 and TRBJ1-2; D perhaps matches TRBD1 (5 bases). The CDR3 consists of 16 residues. Between the trimmed V and J ends, which lost 6 bases and 2 bases, there was a span of 19 bases. From germline, CDR1 is MNHEY and CDR2 SVGEGT. The CDR3 DNA reads TGTGCCAGCAGAAGGGACGGAGCCCCCATCAACTATGGCTACACCTTC. It translates to CASRRDGAPINYGYTF.

This clonotype has a handful of counts. This chain joins TRBV16 and TRBJ2-1; TRBD2 matches 7 bases. Per germline, CDR1 KGHSY and CDR2 FQNENV. The CDR3 is made up of 15 amino acids. V was pared by 4 bases and J by 7 bases, with 10 bases of the junction left unmatched. The CDR3 sequence is CASSPGASGMNEQFF. The CDR3 nucleotides read TGTGCCAGCAGCCCCGGGGCTAGCGGAATGAATGAGCAGTTCTTC.

This clonotype was detected a few times. This chain connects TRBV3-1 to TRBJ2-5; weak D call: TRBD2 (5 bases). The J call may be mistaken, given a closer DNA end match to TRBJ2-7. This CDR3 is built from 13 residues. CDR1 and CDR2 from the germline V gene are LGHDT and YNNKEL (reference sequence). The CDR3, as DNA: TGTGCCAGCAGCCAAAATCGAGGGAACGAGCAGTACTTC. Translating it yields CASSQNRGNEQYF.

A few counts support this clonotype. This rearrangement joins TRBV7-2 to TRBJ2-3; 9 nucleotides align to TRBD2. Looked up from germline, CDR1 is SGHTA and CDR2 is FQGNSA. The CDR3 sequence is 15 residues long. V lost 4 bases to trimming and J lost 2 bases; unmatched junction nucleotides: 4. CDR3 loop: CASSSSGGNTDTQYF. DNA of the CDR3: TGTGCCAGCAGCTCAAGCGGGGGGAACACAGATACGCAGTATTTT.

This chain connects TRBV7-2 to TRBJ2-5; maybe TRBD2 (7 bases). This CDR3 spans 15 amino acids. The germline V gene has CDR1 SGHTA and CDR2 FQGNSA. Trimming removed 2 bases at V and 5 bases at J, with 15 bases between. As DNA, the CDR3 is TGTGCCAGCAGCTTATTGGACGGGGGGCAGGAGACCCAGTACTTC. Translated, it gives CASSLLDGGQETQYF.

The J gene is TRBJ2-3, the V gene TRBV4-3; possibly TRBD2 for D (7 bases). V shed 5 bases and J shed 0 bases, with 15 bases lying between them. This CDR3 contains 16 residues. The germline V gene has CDR1 LGHNA and CDR2 YSLEER. The CDR3 sequence: CASSSTGGSSTDTQYF. CDR3 bases: TGCGCCAGCAGCTCCACGGGGGGCTCTAGCACAGATACGCAGTATTTT.

This chain joins TRBV7-9 and TRBJ1-4, with D possibly being TRBD1 (6 bases). This CDR3 spans 14 amino acids. Germline CDR1 and CDR2: SEHNR and FQNEAQ (reference sequence). Trimming took 5 bases from V and 6 from J, leaving 13 bases between them. The CDR3 DNA follows: TGTGCCAGCAGCCGTGCCGGACAGTATGAAAAACTGTTTTTT. Translation gives CASSRAGQYEKLFF.